These T cell receptor beta chains were read from a single sample in a study of human T cells and chemical hapten exposure. TCRdb redid the calling of the RACE reads with MiXCR, one entry per CDR3 protein. This sample yields over 85,000 distinct CDR3 sequences, of which 9.5% to 14% are seen a single time; about 3.1% belongs to the top ten. The sequenced sample was whole blood, obtained in connection with sensitization to the hapten diphenylcyclopropenone (DPC). The receptors shown here come from a woman aged 55-75 years with alopecia areata. Some clones in this sample may be carry-over from other donors' samples. Each CDR3 is given with its conserved first and last residue. The order of the fields is V gene, J gene, CDR3 protein.

TRBV7-2	TRBJ2-2	CASNQWSGELFF
TRBV28	TRBJ1-2	CASSWGQDYGYTF
TRBV18	TRBJ1-2	CASSPLGQFDYGYTF
TRBV5-1	TRBJ2-7	CASSLALGTDPYEQYF
TRBV3-1	TRBJ1-6	CASSRLTRANSPLHF
TRBV10-3	TRBJ1-2	CAINRSGGGYGYTF
TRBV29-1	TRBJ1-2	CSVDRSLDSNYGYTF
TRBV29-1	TRBJ2-5	CSVEYRQDQETQYF
TRBV4-2	TRBJ2-5	CASSQGASGVIKETQYF
TRBV7-6	TRBJ2-5	CASRPTSGGKETQYF
TRBV3-1	TRBJ2-7	CASSGGAYEQYF
TRBV7-2	TRBJ2-3	CASSRIAGGDTQYF
TRBV20-1	TRBJ1-2	CSAKPGVSTGYTF
TRBV20-1	TRBJ2-1	CSASPPHSGPFYNEQFF
TRBV15	TRBJ2-2	CATRDTGELFF
TRBV14	TRBJ1-4	CASSQDIVGEKLFF
TRBV5-4	TRBJ2-3	CASSPQGLAGGKNTQYF
TRBV3-1	TRBJ2-2	CASSQMTGANTGELFF
TRBV7-9	TRBJ2-5	CASSLGGRTRHQETQYF
TRBV20-1	TRBJ1-3	CSAQTGFSGNTIYF
TRBV2	TRBJ2-6	CASSQRLAGGSGANVLTF
TRBV10-3	TRBJ2-5	CAISKDRGGQETQYF
TRBV30	TRBJ2-1	CAWSLWTGADEQFF
TRBV2	TRBJ1-1	CASRMRFLATEAFF
TRBV25-1	TRBJ2-2	CASSDPGRIRGELFF
TRBV2	TRBJ2-3	CARGGDTQYF
TRBV10-2	TRBJ1-5	CASSPLLTGGGNQPQHF
TRBV30	TRBJ1-1	CASNRGMNTEAFF
TRBV5-6	TRBJ1-2	CASSFRGQLSYGYTF
TRBV12-3/TRBV12-4	TRBJ2-3	CASTLTGSTDTQYF